A single sample gave rise to the 31 T cell receptor beta chains below, sequenced in a study of blood T cell repertoires in COVID-19. Generated by immunoSEQ multiplex PCR, the TCRdb table keeps only in-frame clones and is missing some. The table records 200,000 to 250,000 clones, approximately 85% of them present only once. Sequencing was performed on peripheral blood. The receptors come from an older woman with COVID-19, enrolled during active disease.

V gene TRBV19 combines with J gene TRBJ2-7, with 7 bases identical to TRBD1. The V and J ends lost 3 bases and 1 base, in that order; junction bases with no gene match: 3. This CDR3 is built from 14 residues. Germline loops: CDR1 LNHDA, CDR2 SQIVND (reference sequence). The CDR3 sequence is CASSISTGSYEQYF. The CDR3 coding sequence is TGTGCCAGTAGTATTTCGACAGGGTCCTACGAGCAGTACTTC. The full variable domain, completed using reference TRBV19 and TRBJ2-7, is DGGITQSPKYLFRKEGQNVTLSCEQNLNHDAMYWYRQDPGQGLRLIYYSQIVNDFQKGDIAEGYSVSREKKESFPLTVTSAQKNPTAFYLCASSISTGSYEQYFGPGTRLTVT.

V is TRBV21-1 and J is TRBJ1-5; the D call TRBD1 from the table was never checked on the DNA. TRBV21-1 is given as a pseudogene. The CDR3 has 20 amino acids. The CDR3 nucleotides read TGTGCCAGCAGCGCCCGACGAGGACCGGGACAGGAAATTAGCAATCAGCCCCAGCATTTT. Protein sequence: CASSARRGPGQEISNQPQHF.

This clone has ten or more counts. The chain is built from TRBV24-1 and TRBJ1-4, with D possibly matching TRBD1 (6 bases). The CDR3 loop spans 14 amino acids. The germline V gene has CDR1 KGHDR and CDR2 SFDVKD. The ends were cut back, 4 bases at V and 5 bases at J, with 10 bases in the middle. The CDR3 protein is CATSEGGRNEKLFF. The CDR3 DNA reads TGTGCCACCAGTGAAGGGGGTAGGAATGAAAAACTGTTTTTT.

The chain joins TRBV2 to TRBJ1-2, with D unresolved. The CDR3 is made up of 14 amino acids. Germline CDR1 and CDR2: SNHLY and FYNNEI. Deletions cut 3 bases from V and 5 bases from J, with 13 bases between. The CDR3 DNA sequence: TGTGCCAGCAGTGACGTCACTTCCGTATATGGCTACACCTTC. It specifies CASSDVTSVYGYTF.

This clone was found a few times. The chain is built from TRBV10-3 and TRBJ2-7, with a tentative D call TRBD2 (6 bases). This CDR3 comprises 14 residues. Germline CDR1 ENHRY, CDR2 SYGVKD. Between the trimmed V and J ends, which lost 9 bases and 5 bases, there was a span of 20 bases. CDR3 protein: CAIGLGGTFNEQYF. The CDR3 DNA sequence: TGTGCCATAGGGTTGGGAGGAACCTTCAACGAGCAGTACTTC.

The chain combines TRBV18 with TRBJ2-5; TRBD1 matches at 8 bases. The CDR3 runs 14 residues. Per the germline V gene, CDR1 is KGHSH and CDR2 is LQKENI. The V and J ends lost 3 bases and 1 base, in that order; junction bases with no gene match: 1. CDR3 in amino acids: CASSPTGVQETQYF. CDR3 bases: TGTGCCAGCTCACCGACAGGGGTCCAAGAGACCCAGTACTTC. The variable domain in full, completed from reference TRBV18 and TRBJ2-5, reads NAGVMQNPRHLVRRRGQEARLRCSPMKGHSHVYWYRQLPEEGLKFMVYLQKENIIDESGMPKERFSAEFPKEGPSILRIQQVVRGDSAAYFCASSPTGVQETQYFGPGTRLLVL.

The chain carries TRBV5-1 and TRBJ2-1, with a weak D call TRBD2 (6 bases). The CDR3 consists of 14 residues. Trimming cost V 0 bases and J 6 bases, with 10 bases left between them. Germline values: CDR1 SGHRS, CDR2 YFSETQ. CDR3 sequence reads: CASSLAGDSNEQFF. As DNA, the CDR3 is TGCGCCAGCAGCTTGGCGGGGGATAGCAATGAGCAGTTCTTC. Together with reference TRBV5-1 and TRBJ2-1, the CDR3 gives the full variable domain: KAGVTQTPRYLIKTRGQQVTLSCSPISGHRSVSWYQQTPGQGLQFLFEYFSETQRNKGNFPGRFSGRQFSNSRSEMNVSTLELGDSALYLCASSLAGDSNEQFFGPGTRLTVL.

J is TRBJ1-1 and V is TRBV6-5; D gene unclear. The CDR3 covers 15 residues. Germline CDR1 and CDR2: MNHEY and SVGAGI. V was pared by 6 bases and J by 4 bases, with 18 bases between. The DNA of the CDR3 is TGTGCCAGCAGATTAACAGTCGTTTCAGTCACTGAAGCTTTCTTT. Translation gives CASRLTVVSVTEAFF.

The sample holds one count of this clone. This chain uses TRBV2 with TRBJ1-5; D unresolved. Trimming took 3 bases from V and 5 from J, leaving 5 bases between them. Germline V CDR1 and CDR2: SNHLY, FYNNEI. The CDR3 is 12 residues long. The CDR3 DNA sequence: TGTGCCAGCAGTGATCGGGATCAGCCCCAGCATTTT. Translated, it gives CASSDRDQPQHF.

This clone was observed a few times. This chain joins TRBV3-1 (or the pseudogene TRBV3-2) and TRBJ2-7; D might be TRBD1 (5 bases). Germline-derived CDR1 and CDR2 are LGHDT and YNNKEL (reference sequence). V lost 0 bases to trimming and J lost 3 bases, with 9 bases between them. This CDR3 is built from 14 residues. CDR3 bases: TGTGCCAGCAGCCAAGATCAGGGTGGCTACGAGCAGTACTTC. As protein: CASSQDQGGYEQYF.

This chain joins TRBV18 and TRBJ1-3; D gene uncertain. CDR3 length: 13 residues. From germline, CDR1 is KGHSH and CDR2 LQKENI. Trimming pared 4 bases from V and 2 bases from J, leaving 6 bases between. CDR3 residues: CASSLDTGNTIYF. CDR3 coding DNA: TGTGCCAGCTCACTCGACACTGGAAACACCATATATTTT.

The chain carries TRBV29-1 and TRBJ2-7; 12 positions agree with TRBD1. With V trimmed by 5 bases and J by 7 bases, 15 bases remained unmatched. Looked up from germline, CDR1 is SQVTM and CDR2 is ANQGSEA. The CDR3 is made up of 16 amino acids. As DNA, the CDR3 is TGCAGCGTTACCCTACCCCCCGGGACAGGGGGCTTGGAGCAGTACTTC. Its protein is CSVTLPPGTGGLEQYF.

The chain joins TRBV11-1 to TRBJ2-1; D might be TRBD2 (6 bases). This CDR3 is 16 amino acids long. CDR1 and CDR2 from the germline V gene are SGHAT and FQDESV (reference sequence). Trimming took 5 bases from V and 8 from J, leaving 22 bases between them. The CDR3 reads CASSQRFTPAGDEQFF. The DNA for the CDR3 is TGTGCCAGCAGCCAGCGATTCACCCCAGCGGGCGATGAGCAGTTCTTC.

The V call is TRBV27, the J call TRBJ1-6; D remains unclear. Germline V gene data show CDR1 as MNHEY and CDR2 as SMNVEV (reference sequence). The CDR3 runs 16 residues. V was shortened by 5 bases and J by 9 bases, with 20 bases between the two germline ends. The CDR3 sequence: CASSLYRVGLGSPLHF. In nucleotides, the CDR3 is TGTGCCAGCAGTCTCTACCGGGTGGGTTTAGGTTCACCCCTCCACTTT.

The chain recombines TRBV7-2 with TRBJ2-4; 14 bases agree with TRBD2. Trimming removed 5 bases from V and 6 bases from J; junction bases left unmatched: 9. Per germline, CDR1 SGHTA and CDR2 FQGNSA. The CDR3 is made up of 17 amino acids. The CDR3 sequence is CASSPGLAGVGGNIQYF. The CDR3 nucleotides read TGTGCCAGCAGCCCGGGACTAGCGGGGGTGGGCGGAAACATTCAGTACTTC.

The chain couples TRBV5-5 to TRBJ1-4; 8 nucleotides align to TRBD1. The CDR3 runs 14 residues. Trimming took 3 bases from V and 7 from J; bases not matched to a gene: 5. CDR1 and CDR2 (germline): SGHKS, YYEKEE (reference sequence). The CDR3 protein is CASSYGQGIEKLFF. The CDR3 nucleotides read TGTGCCAGCAGCTACGGACAGGGAATTGAAAAACTGTTTTTT.

The gene calls are TRBV10-3 and TRBJ1-2; 9 bases fit TRBD1. The CDR3 has 15 amino acids. The trim removed 10 bases at V and 0 bases at J, leaving 9 bases unmatched. In germline, CDR1 is ENHRY, CDR2 SYGVKD. DNA for the CDR3: TGTGCCACCGCCCGGGACAGGGACGCTAACTATGGCTACACCTTC. Translating it yields CATARDRDANYGYTF.

The genes are TRBV5-1 and TRBJ1-1; unclear D gene. In germline, CDR1 is SGHRS, CDR2 YFSETQ. The CDR3 is made up of 15 amino acids. V lost 0 bases to trimming and J lost 1 base, with 10 bases between them. The CDR3 region has the DNA TGCGCCAGCAGCTTGGAGCTGGGAGCGAACACTGAAGCTTTCTTT. It is translated as CASSLELGANTEAFF.

The table lists this clone with a count of one. This chain connects TRBV3-1 (or the pseudogene TRBV3-2) to TRBJ1-2, with D possibly matching TRBD1 (6 bases). Trimming left V 0 bases short and J 10 bases short, with 18 bases between. The CDR3 is made up of 15 amino acids. CDR1 is LGHDT and CDR2 is YNNKEL in the germline V gene (reference sequence). CDR3 nucleotides: TGTGCCAGCAGCCAAGATCACGCGGGGGGCCGGGCCTACACCTTC. Encoded protein: CASSQDHAGGRAYTF.

J is TRBJ1-1 and V is TRBV27, with TRBD1 identical over 8 bases. Germline V gives CDR1 MNHEY, CDR2 SMNVEV (reference sequence). The CDR3 extends over 13 amino acids. The V and J ends lost 5 bases and 3 bases, in that order; junction bases with no gene match: 2. The CDR3 DNA is TGTGCCAGCAGTACAGGGGGGGACACTGAAGCTTTCTTT. Encoded protein: CASSTGGDTEAFF.

J is TRBJ2-1 and V is TRBV6-5; 13 bases are shared with TRBD2. The CDR3 consists of 14 residues. Germline V gene lookup returns CDR1 MNHEY and CDR2 SVGAGI. The V gene end was trimmed by 8 bases and the J gene end by 6 bases; junction bases not matched to a gene: 4. CDR3 nucleotides: TGTGCCAGCCGACTAGCGGGAGGAGGCAATGAGCAGTTCTTC. It codes for CASRLAGGGNEQFF.

The chain has TRBV18 and TRBJ2-2; D remains unclear. From germline, CDR1 is KGHSH and CDR2 LQKENI. The length of the CDR3 is 14 residues. Trimming shortened V by 0 bases and J by 1 base, and 3 bases separated the two germline ends. The CDR3 nucleotides read TGTGCCAGCTCACCACCGCGGAACACCGGGGAGCTGTTTTTT. Amino acids: CASSPPRNTGELFF.

This clone appeared once. This chain links TRBV4-2 with TRBJ1-1; D ambiguous. This CDR3 spans 15 amino acids. V gave up 0 bases and J gave up 1 base, with 9 bases separating them. Germline values: CDR1 LGHNA, CDR2 YNFKEQ. The CDR3 loop reads CASSQDPTGNTEAFF. The CDR3 nucleotides are TGTGCCAGCAGCCAAGACCCCACGGGGAACACTGAAGCTTTCTTT.

The chain joins TRBV10-3 to TRBJ1-2, with TRBD1 matching over 7 bases. The CDR3 covers 13 residues. V was pared by 4 bases and J by 6 bases, with 5 bases of the junction left unmatched. Germline lookup yields CDR1 ENHRY and CDR2 SYGVKD. In nucleotides, the CDR3 is TGTGCCATCAGTGTGGACAGGCTAAATGGCTACACCTTC. Translation: CAISVDRLNGYTF.

The genes are TRBV12-5 and TRBJ2-1; 7 bases align to TRBD2. The junction had 10 bases not matched to a gene; V was cut back by 6 bases and J by 2 bases. The V gene's germline CDR1 is LGHNT and CDR2 FRNRAP. CDR3 size: 16 residues. This CDR3 is CASGGREVPPYNEQFF. CDR3 DNA: TGTGCTAGTGGGGGACGGGAGGTACCTCCCTACAATGAGCAGTTCTTC. The entire variable domain, with the rest obtained from reference TRBV12-5 and TRBJ2-1, is as follows: DARVTQTPRHKVTEMGQEVTMRCQPILGHNTVFWYRQTMMQGLELLAYFRNRAPLDDSGMPKDRFSAEMPDATLATLKIQPSEPRDSAVYFCASGGREVPPYNEQFFGPGTRLTVL.

The chain links TRBV15 to TRBJ2-1; no firm D call. The CDR3 runs to 16 residues. Looked up from germline, CDR1 is LNHNV and CDR2 is YYDKDF (reference sequence). Trimming removed 1 base from V and 0 bases from J, with 10 bases in between. The CDR3 spells CATSRGALRSYNEQFF. The CDR3 DNA reads as TGTGCCACCAGCAGAGGGGCCTTGCGCTCCTACAATGAGCAGTTCTTC.

The gene calls are TRBV28 and TRBJ1-6; D is perhaps TRBD1 (5 bases). CDR1 and CDR2 from the germline V gene are MDHEN and SYDVKM. The CDR3 length is 15 residues. Between the trimmed V and J ends, which lost 6 bases and 8 bases, there was a span of 17 bases. The CDR3 region has the DNA TGTGCCAGCAGAGACTCCTTAGGGGCTGATTCACCCCTCCACTTT. This sequence encodes CASRDSLGADSPLHF.

The chain uses TRBV4-3 and TRBJ1-5, with D unresolved. Germline V gene data show CDR1 as LGHNA and CDR2 as YSLEER. V was trimmed by 0 bases and J by 4 bases, leaving 10 bases between them. This CDR3 contains 15 residues. CDR3 nucleotides: TGCGCCAGCAGCCAAGATAGCATTCCGAATCAGCCCCAGCATTTT. Translating gives CASSQDSIPNQPQHF.

The chain uses TRBV7-2 and TRBJ2-3; D uncertain. Looked up from germline, CDR1 is SGHTA and CDR2 is FQGNSA. The CDR3 has 13 amino acids. V gave up 8 bases and J gave up 5 bases, with 14 bases separating them. CDR3 region: CASRGVVGDTQYF. The CDR3 DNA follows: TGTGCCAGCCGCGGCGTTGTAGGAGATACGCAGTATTTT.

The genes are TRBV4-1 and TRBJ1-1; 10 bases are shared with TRBD1. CDR1 and CDR2 from the germline V gene are MGHRA and YSYEKL. The V gene end was trimmed by 5 bases and the J gene end by 4 bases; junction bases not matched to a gene: 4. The length of the CDR3 is 14 residues. The CDR3 region has the DNA TGCGCCAGCAGCTACGGACAGGGGGGCACTGAAGCTTTCTTT. Protein sequence: CASSYGQGGTEAFF.

This clone was found once. This chain uses TRBV5-1 with TRBJ2-5, with TRBD1 matching over 8 bases. The CDR3 has 15 residues. V gave up 4 bases and J gave up 3 bases; unmatched junction bases: 8. Germline loops: CDR1 SGHRS, CDR2 YFSETQ. CDR3 protein: CASSRQGNQEETQYF. Written as DNA, the CDR3 is TGCGCCAGCAGCAGACAGGGGAATCAGGAAGAGACCCAGTACTTC.